The next 10 T cell receptor beta chains were all read from a single sample in a study of T cells after yellow fever vaccination. TCRdb redid the calling of the 5' RACE reads with MiXCR, one entry per CDR3 protein. The sample lists 150,000 or so distinct CDR3 sequences, 7% to 10% occurring once. The sample was CD8+ T cells sorted from PBMCs, taken 45 days after the yellow fever booster vaccination. Receptor source: a man younger than 30 who received the YFV17D yellow fever vaccine.

This rearrangement joins TRBV7-9 to TRBJ2-1, with D possibly called TRBD1 or TRBD2 (6 bases each). The germline gives CDR1 SEHNR, CDR2 FQNEAQ (reference sequence). Trimming removed 4 bases at V and 0 bases at J, with 13 bases between. This CDR3 spans 16 amino acids. CDR3 protein: CASSSTGASSYNEQFF. CDR3 sequence (DNA): TGTGCCAGCAGCTCTACGGGGGCAAGCTCCTACAATGAGCAGTTCTTC.

CDR3 DNA: TGTGCCAGCAGTTATCGGGACTTTGATGACCAGACCCAGTACTTC. Protein product: CASSYRDFDDQTQYF. V usage is TRBV6-2 or TRBV6-3 and J usage is TRBJ2-5; D might be TRBD2 (6 bases). Trimming took off 3 bases at V and 6 bases at J, with 17 bases between the two ends. Germline-derived CDR1 and CDR2 are MNHEY and SVGEGT. The CDR3 runs 15 residues.

A few counts support this clonotype. The gene calls are TRBV15 and TRBJ2-5, with 11 bases that match TRBD1. The CDR3 covers 18 residues. Per the germline V gene, CDR1 is LNHNV and CDR2 is YYDKDF (reference sequence). With 0 bases clipped from V and 1 base from J, the junction kept 7 bases outside the gene matches. CDR3 in DNA: TGTGCCACCAGCAGAGATCTTGGGGACAGGGGGTCCCAAGAGACCCAGTACTTC. Translated, it gives CATSRDLGDRGSQETQYF.

By share of the sample, this clonotype is medium-sized. In DNA form, the CDR3 reads TGTGCCAGCAGCCAAGATCCGGGGGGGGCCACCGGGGAGCTGTTTTTT. It codes for CASSQDPGGATGELFF. The chain uses TRBV4-2 and TRBJ2-2, with TRBD2 matching 8 bases. J lost 4 bases, V lost 0 bases, and 4 bases had no gene match. Per germline, CDR1 LGHNA and CDR2 YNFKEQ. The CDR3 length is 16 residues.

This clonotype was counted at least ten times. CDR3 sequence: CASSQPRVVPGELFF. The CDR3 DNA follows: TGCGCCAGCAGCCAGCCGCGGGTAGTACCAGGGGAGCTGTTTTTT. The chain links TRBV4-1 to TRBJ2-2; weak D call: TRBD2 (5 bases). The CDR3 has 15 amino acids. Looked up from germline, CDR1 is MGHRA and CDR2 is YSYEKL. The ends were cut back, 3 bases at V and 8 bases at J, with 16 bases in the middle.

This clonotype was counted a few times. The genes are TRBV6-6 and TRBJ1-5; D uncertain. Looked up from germline, CDR1 is MNHNY and CDR2 is SVGAGI (reference sequence). This CDR3 has 13 residues. V was clipped by 6 bases and J by 5 bases, with 11 bases between them. As DNA, the CDR3 is TGTGCCAGCAGCAACAGTTTTGATCAGCCCCAGCATTTT. This sequence encodes CASSNSFDQPQHF.

The rearrangement uses TRBV5-6 and TRBJ2-7; D possibly corresponds to TRBD2 (5 bases). The CDR3 is 13 amino acids. The germline CDR1 and CDR2 sequences are SGHDT and YYEEEE. The germline V and J ends were trimmed by 1 base and 6 bases, with 11 bases remaining between them. The chain's CDR3 is CASSLFPGGEQYV. CDR3 DNA sequence: TGTGCCAGCAGCTTGTTTCCAGGAGGCGAGCAGTACGTC.

This sequence joins TRBV29-1 and TRBJ2-1; TRBD2 aligns across 11 bases. This CDR3 comprises 14 residues. CDR1 is SQVTM, CDR2 ANQGSEA, per germline. V lost 4 bases and J lost 7; bases outside the gene matches: 6. The CDR3 loop reads CSVATSGGRNEQFF. The CDR3 region has the DNA TGCAGCGTTGCCACTAGCGGGGGTCGGAATGAGCAGTTCTTC.

Remarks on this clonotype: No DNA is shown, since the ends of the CDR3 on it are uncertain; the CDR3 is the one TCRdb lists. The V gene is TRBV21-1, the J gene TRBJ2-3; the table's D call of TRBD1 was not tested on the DNA. TRBV21-1 is marked as a pseudogene. The length of the CDR3 is 16 amino acids, counting both ends. The CDR3 region is CASSKAVGQGTDTQYF.

The table lists this clonotype with a few counts. CDR3 DNA: TGTGCCAGCAGCCGCCCGGCGGGGCACACTGAAGCTTTCTTT. The encoded protein is CASSRPAGHTEAFF. This sequence joins TRBV6-5 and TRBJ1-1, with a weak D call TRBD1 (5 bases). The CDR3 runs 14 residues. Trimming took off 6 bases at V and 3 bases at J, with 14 bases between the two ends. Germline CDR1 MNHEY, CDR2 SVGAGI.